Below are 17 T cell receptor beta chains sequenced from a single sample in a study of PD-1 blockade in mismatch repair-deficient tumors. Repertoires were generated with immunoSEQ multiplex PCR, while TCRdb's copy carries only in-frame clones and drops some. The data contain 90,000 to 130,000 clones, over 65% of them singletons. The material sequenced was peripheral blood, taken 60 to 65 weeks after starting pembrolizumab. These receptors all stem from an adult with mismatch repair-deficient cancer.

The V and J genes are TRBV18 and TRBJ1-2; D is perhaps TRBD1 (6 bases). Germline CDR1 KGHSH, CDR2 LQKENI. Trimming took 6 bases from V and 4 from J, leaving 18 bases between them. This CDR3 contains 15 residues. CDR3 protein: CASSPERGVGYGYTF. The CDR3 DNA reads as TGTGCCAGCTCCCCCGAGAGGGGGGTGGGCTATGGCTACACCTTC.

V gene TRBV19 combines with J gene TRBJ1-5; D call uncertain. Deletions cut 3 bases from V and 6 bases from J, with 15 bases between. Germline CDR1 LNHDA, CDR2 SQIVND (reference sequence). The length of the CDR3 is 15 residues. The CDR3 nucleotides are TGTGCCAGTAGTATCGGGCCGGCAGTGGGTCAGCCCCAGCATTTT. Protein product: CASSIGPAVGQPQHF.

The chain employs TRBV2 and TRBJ2-2; D is possibly TRBD2 (5 bases). V was shortened by 8 bases and J by 1 base, with 11 bases between the two germline ends. CDR3 length: 14 residues. Germline loops: CDR1 SNHLY, CDR2 FYNNEI. CDR3 in DNA: TGTGCCAGCTCGGGAAGGCAGAACACCGGGGAGCTGTTTTTT. It encodes CASSGRQNTGELFF. Based on the CDR3 plus reference TRBV2 and TRBJ2-2, the full variable domain is EPEVTQTPSHQVTQMGQEVILRCVPISNHLYFYWYRQILGQKVEFLVSFYNNEISEKSEIFDDQFSVERPDGSNFTLKIRSTKLEDSAMYFCASSGRQNTGELFFGEGSRLTVL.

This chain joins TRBV6-1 and TRBJ2-1, with D hard to call. The CDR3 runs 15 residues. V was cut by 5 bases and J by 0 bases, with 11 bases left in between. From germline, CDR1 is MNHNS and CDR2 SASEGT. The CDR3: CASSSTQSSYNEQFF. CDR3 coding DNA: TGTGCCAGCAGTTCTACCCAGAGCTCCTACAATGAGCAGTTCTTC.

This clone was seen many times. This chain connects TRBV10-3 to TRBJ2-2; 10 nucleotides line up with TRBD2. Germline loops: CDR1 ENHRY, CDR2 SYGVKD. J lost 7 bases, V lost 2 bases, and 4 bases had no gene match. The CDR3 is 15 residues long. The CDR3 DNA reads as TGTGCCATCAGTGAGACTAGCGGGATGGGCGGGGAGCTGTTTTTT. It encodes CAISETSGMGGELFF.

The V gene is TRBV5-1, the J gene TRBJ2-7; D ambiguous. The CDR3 covers 13 residues. Trimming stripped 5 bases from V and 0 bases from J, with 9 bases between. Per germline, CDR1 SGHRS and CDR2 YFSETQ. CDR3 sequence (DNA): TGCGCCAGCAGTGAGTCAAGCTCCTACGAGCAGTACTTC. This codes for CASSESSSYEQYF.

This clone has a handful of counts. The V and J genes are TRBV19 and TRBJ2-4; perhaps TRBD1 as D (5 bases). Germline V gives CDR1 LNHDA, CDR2 SQIVND (reference sequence). Trimming left V 10 bases short and J 9 bases short, with 22 bases between. The CDR3 spans 14 residues. For the CDR3, the DNA is TGTGCCACCCTTTCTGGGCACAGGTTGGGCATTCAGTACTTC. The encoded protein is CATLSGHRLGIQYF.

This clone has only one observation. The V and J genes are TRBV4-3 and TRBJ2-1, with TRBD1 identical over 10 bases. From germline, CDR1 is LGHNA and CDR2 YSLEER. This CDR3 spans 19 amino acids. Trimming cost V 3 bases and J 3 bases; bases outside gene matches: 14. This CDR3 reads CASSHAATDRGGYYNEQFF. CDR3 sequence (DNA): TGCGCCAGCAGCCATGCCGCGACGGACAGGGGGGGTTACTACAATGAGCAGTTCTTC.

This clone turned up a few times. The rearrangement uses TRBV2 and TRBJ1-5; D ambiguous. V lost 3 bases to trimming and J lost 11 bases, with 17 bases between them. Germline CDR1 reads SNHLY; CDR2 reads FYNNEI. CDR3 size: 14 residues. CDR3 loop: CASSEAPSSGAQHF. The CDR3 nucleotides are TGTGCCAGCAGTGAGGCCCCATCAAGTGGGGCCCAGCATTTT.

In this sample, this clone turned up once. The chain links TRBV7-2 to TRBJ2-7; D is perhaps TRBD2 (6 bases). This CDR3 region has 13 residues. In germline, CDR1 is SGHTA, CDR2 FQGNSA. Trimming pared 3 bases from V and 4 bases from J, leaving 10 bases between. CDR3 nucleotides: TGTGCCAGCAGCTTCCTTCGGGGGTACGAGCAGTACTTC. It codes for CASSFLRGYEQYF.

This sequence joins TRBV2 and TRBJ2-5; D gene unclear. This CDR3 contains 13 residues. The V end lost 7 bases, the J end lost 1 base, and 10 bases lay between the germline ends. Germline lookup yields CDR1 SNHLY and CDR2 FYNNEI. The CDR3 DNA reads TGTGCCAGCACCCGGCTGCCCCAAGAGACCCAGTACTTC. Encoded protein: CASTRLPQETQYF.

The chain links TRBV6-5 to TRBJ2-3; D possibly corresponds to TRBD1 (5 bases). This CDR3 is 14 amino acids long. Trimming took 0 bases from V and 4 from J, leaving 8 bases between them. Germline V CDR1 and CDR2: MNHEY, SVGAGI. CDR3 sequence: CASSYSRGPDTQYF. CDR3 in DNA: TGTGCCAGCAGTTACTCAAGGGGCCCAGATACGCAGTATTTT.

The V and J genes are TRBV27 and TRBJ2-5, with D perhaps matching TRBD1 (7 bases). V was clipped by 1 base and J by 4 bases, with 10 bases between them. This CDR3 is built from 14 residues. Germline lookup yields CDR1 MNHEY and CDR2 SMNVEV (reference sequence). The CDR3, as DNA: TGTGCCAGCAGTTTATATCAGGGGGGAGAGACCCAGTACTTC. Protein: CASSLYQGGETQYF.

The gene calls are TRBV11-2 and TRBJ2-5, with D possibly being TRBD2 (6 bases). Trimming pared 3 bases from V and 1 base from J, leaving 9 bases between. The CDR3 is 14 amino acids. CDR1 and CDR2 from the germline V gene are SGHAT and FQNNGV. The CDR3 spells CASSLIAAQETQYF. The CDR3, as DNA: TGTGCCAGCAGCTTGATAGCGGCCCAAGAGACCCAGTACTTC.

This clone was recorded a few times. The chain has TRBV7-9 and TRBJ1-4, with D unresolved. The CDR3 contains 13 residues. Germline values: CDR1 SEHNR, CDR2 FQNEAQ (reference sequence). The V and J ends lost 6 bases and 7 bases respectively, with 12 bases between them. CDR3 DNA: TGTGCCAGCAGTTTGGCGGTGGGTGAAAAACTGTTTTTT. Its protein product is CASSLAVGEKLFF. Drawing the rest from reference TRBV7-9 and TRBJ1-4, the complete variable domain is DTGVSQNPRHKITKRGQNVTFRCDPISEHNRLYWYRQTLGQGPEFLTYFQNEAQLEKSRLLSDRFSAERPKGSFSTLEIQRTEQGDSAMYLCASSLAVGEKLFFGSGTQLSVL.

The V call is TRBV7-9, the J call TRBJ1-1; 8 positions agree with TRBD1. The CDR3 covers 14 residues. Germline loops: CDR1 SEHNR, CDR2 FQNEAQ (reference sequence). Trimming removed 5 bases from V and 6 bases from J; junction bases left unmatched: 8. The CDR3 loop reads CASSPRQGRPEAFF. CDR3 coding DNA: TGTGCCAGCAGCCCACGACAGGGGCGCCCTGAAGCTTTCTTT.

The sample holds one count of this clone. Here the CDR3 reads CASTGQMHQPQHF. The CDR3 DNA sequence: TGTGCCAGCACTGGACAGATGCATCAGCCCCAGCATTTT. The chain carries TRBV6-5 and TRBJ1-5, with D tentatively TRBD1 (6 bases). Germline CDR1 reads MNHEY; CDR2 reads SVGAGI. Trimming shortened V by 7 bases and J by 5 bases, and 12 bases separated the two germline ends. The length of the CDR3 is 13 residues.